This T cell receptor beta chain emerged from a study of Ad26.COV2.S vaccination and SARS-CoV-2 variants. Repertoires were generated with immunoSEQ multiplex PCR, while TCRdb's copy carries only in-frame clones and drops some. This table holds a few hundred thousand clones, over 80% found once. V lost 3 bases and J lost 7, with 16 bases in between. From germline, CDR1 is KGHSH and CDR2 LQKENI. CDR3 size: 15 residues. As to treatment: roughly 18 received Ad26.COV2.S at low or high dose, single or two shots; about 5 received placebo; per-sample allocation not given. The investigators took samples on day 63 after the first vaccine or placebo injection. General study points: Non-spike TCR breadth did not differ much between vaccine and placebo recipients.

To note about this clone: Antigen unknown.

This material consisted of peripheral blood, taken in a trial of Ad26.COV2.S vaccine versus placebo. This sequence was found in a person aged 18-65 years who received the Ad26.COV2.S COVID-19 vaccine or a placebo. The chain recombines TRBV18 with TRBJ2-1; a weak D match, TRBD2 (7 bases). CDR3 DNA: TGTGCCAGCTCACCGGCGGGGGCGGTCGTAAATGAGCAGTTCTTC. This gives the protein CASSPAGAVVNEQFF.